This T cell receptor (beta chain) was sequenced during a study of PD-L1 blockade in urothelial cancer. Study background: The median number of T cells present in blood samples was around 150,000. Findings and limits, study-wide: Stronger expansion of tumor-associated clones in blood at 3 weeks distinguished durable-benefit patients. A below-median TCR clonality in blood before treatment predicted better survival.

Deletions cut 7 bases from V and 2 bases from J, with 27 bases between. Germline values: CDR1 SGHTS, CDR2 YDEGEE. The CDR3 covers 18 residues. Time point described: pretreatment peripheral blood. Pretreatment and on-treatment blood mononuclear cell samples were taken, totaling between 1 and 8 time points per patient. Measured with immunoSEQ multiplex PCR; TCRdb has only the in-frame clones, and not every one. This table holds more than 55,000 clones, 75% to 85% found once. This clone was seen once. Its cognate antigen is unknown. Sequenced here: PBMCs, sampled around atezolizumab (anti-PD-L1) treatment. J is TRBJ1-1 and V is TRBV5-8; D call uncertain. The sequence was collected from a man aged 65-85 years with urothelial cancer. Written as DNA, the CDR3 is TGTGCCAGCCTTTCGCGATATAGATCCTCTCGGAGCAACACTGAAGCTTTCTTT. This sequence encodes CASLSRYRSSRSNTEAFF.